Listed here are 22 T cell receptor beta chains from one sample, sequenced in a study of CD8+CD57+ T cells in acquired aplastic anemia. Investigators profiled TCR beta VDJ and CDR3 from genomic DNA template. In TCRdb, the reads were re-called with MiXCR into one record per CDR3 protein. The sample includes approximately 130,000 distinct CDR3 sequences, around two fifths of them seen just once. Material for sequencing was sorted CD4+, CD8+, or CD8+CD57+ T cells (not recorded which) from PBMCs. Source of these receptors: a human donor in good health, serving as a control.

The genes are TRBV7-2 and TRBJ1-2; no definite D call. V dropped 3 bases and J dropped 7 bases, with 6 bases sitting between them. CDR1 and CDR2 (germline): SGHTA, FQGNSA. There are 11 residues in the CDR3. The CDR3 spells CASSLTSGYTF. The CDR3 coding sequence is TGTGCCAGCAGCTTGACTAGTGGCTACACCTTC.

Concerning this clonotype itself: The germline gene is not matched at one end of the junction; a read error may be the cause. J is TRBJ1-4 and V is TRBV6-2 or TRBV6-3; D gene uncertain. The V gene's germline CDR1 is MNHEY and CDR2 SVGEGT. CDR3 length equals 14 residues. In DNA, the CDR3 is TGTGCCGGCAGTTTCGTCGCCACTAATGAAAAACTGTTTTTT. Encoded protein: CAGSFVATNEKLFF.

CDR3 protein: CASAQRRAYEQYF. Written as DNA, the CDR3 is TGTGCCAGCGCCCAGAGGAGGGCCTACGAGCAGTACTTC. The genes are TRBV2 and TRBJ2-7; a possible D gene is TRBD2 (6 bases). Germline loops: CDR1 SNHLY, CDR2 FYNNEI. The CDR3 loop spans 13 amino acids. V was pared by 8 bases and J by 2 bases, with 13 bases between.

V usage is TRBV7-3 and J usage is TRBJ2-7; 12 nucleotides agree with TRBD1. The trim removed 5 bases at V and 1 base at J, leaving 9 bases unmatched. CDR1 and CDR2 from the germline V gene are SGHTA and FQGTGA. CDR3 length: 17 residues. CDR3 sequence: CASSAGTGGLSSYEQYF. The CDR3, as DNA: TGTGCCAGCAGCGCCGGGACAGGGGGCCTTTCTTCCTACGAGCAGTACTTC. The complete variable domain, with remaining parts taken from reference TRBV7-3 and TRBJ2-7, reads GAGVSQTPSNKVTEKGKYVELRCDPISGHTALYWYRQSLGQGPEFLIYFQGTGAADDSGLPNDRFFAVRPEGSVSTLKIQRTERGDSAVYLCASSAGTGGLSSYEQYFGPGTRLTVT.

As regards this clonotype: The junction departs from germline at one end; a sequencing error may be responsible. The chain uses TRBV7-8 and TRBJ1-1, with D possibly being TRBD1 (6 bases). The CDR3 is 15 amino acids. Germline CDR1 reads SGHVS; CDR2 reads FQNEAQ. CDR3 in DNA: TGTGCCAGCAGCTGGGGACGGGGGCAGGGGACTGAAGCTCTCTTT. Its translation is CASSWGRGQGTEALF.

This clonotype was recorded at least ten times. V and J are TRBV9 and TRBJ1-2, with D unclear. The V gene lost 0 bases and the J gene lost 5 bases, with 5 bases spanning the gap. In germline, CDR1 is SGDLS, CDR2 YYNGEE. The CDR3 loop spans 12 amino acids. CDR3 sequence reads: CASSVVQYGYTF. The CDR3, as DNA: TGTGCCAGCAGCGTAGTTCAGTATGGCTACACCTTC.

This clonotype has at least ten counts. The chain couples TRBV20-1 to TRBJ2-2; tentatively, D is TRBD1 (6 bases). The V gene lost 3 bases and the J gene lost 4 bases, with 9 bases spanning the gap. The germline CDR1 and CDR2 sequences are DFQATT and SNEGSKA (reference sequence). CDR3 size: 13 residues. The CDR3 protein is CSARLRGTGELFF. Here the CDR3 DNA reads TGCAGTGCTAGGCTCAGGGGCACCGGGGAGCTGTTTTTT.

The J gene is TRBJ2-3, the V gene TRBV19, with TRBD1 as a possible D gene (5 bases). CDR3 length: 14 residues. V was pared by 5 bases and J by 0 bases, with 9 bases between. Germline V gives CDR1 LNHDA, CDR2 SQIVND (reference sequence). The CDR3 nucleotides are TGTGCCAGTAGTCAGGGCCTTAGCACAGATACGCAGTATTTT. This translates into CASSQGLSTDTQYF. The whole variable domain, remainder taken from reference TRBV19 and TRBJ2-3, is DGGITQSPKYLFRKEGQNVTLSCEQNLNHDAMYWYRQDPGQGLRLIYYSQIVNDFQKGDIAEGYSVSREKKESFPLTVTSAQKNPTAFYLCASSQGLSTDTQYFGPGTRLTVL.

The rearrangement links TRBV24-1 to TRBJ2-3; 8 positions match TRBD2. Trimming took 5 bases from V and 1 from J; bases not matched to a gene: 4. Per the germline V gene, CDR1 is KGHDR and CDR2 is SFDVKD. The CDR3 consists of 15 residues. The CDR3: CATSGRGEGTDTQYF. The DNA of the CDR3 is TGTGCCACCAGTGGGCGGGGGGAGGGCACAGATACGCAGTATTTT.

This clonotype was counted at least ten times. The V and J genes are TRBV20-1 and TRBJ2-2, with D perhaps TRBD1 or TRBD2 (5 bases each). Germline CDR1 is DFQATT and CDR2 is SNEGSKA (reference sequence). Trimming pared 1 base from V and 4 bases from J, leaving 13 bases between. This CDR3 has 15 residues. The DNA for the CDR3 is TGCAGTGCTAGAGCCCGGGGCTCGGCCACCGGGGAGCTGTTTTTT. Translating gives CSARARGSATGELFF.

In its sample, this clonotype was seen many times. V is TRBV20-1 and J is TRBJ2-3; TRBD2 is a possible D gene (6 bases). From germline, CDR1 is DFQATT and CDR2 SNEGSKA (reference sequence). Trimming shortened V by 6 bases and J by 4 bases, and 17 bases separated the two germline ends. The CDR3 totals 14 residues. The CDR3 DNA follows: TGCAGTGCCAAAACCGGGAGAGGCGCAGATACGCAGTATTTT. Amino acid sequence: CSAKTGRGADTQYF.

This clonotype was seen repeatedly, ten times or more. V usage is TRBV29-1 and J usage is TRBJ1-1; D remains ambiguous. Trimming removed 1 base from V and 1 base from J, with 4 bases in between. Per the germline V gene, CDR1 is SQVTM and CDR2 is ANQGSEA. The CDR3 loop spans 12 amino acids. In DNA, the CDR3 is TGCAGCGTTGAAGGGACGAACACTGAAGCTTTCTTT. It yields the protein CSVEGTNTEAFF.

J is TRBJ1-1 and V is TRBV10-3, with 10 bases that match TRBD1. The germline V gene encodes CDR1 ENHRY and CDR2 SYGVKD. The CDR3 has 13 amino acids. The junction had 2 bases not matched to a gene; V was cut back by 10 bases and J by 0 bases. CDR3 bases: TGTGCCACGACAGGGGGCATGAACACTGAAGCTTTCTTT. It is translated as CATTGGMNTEAFF.

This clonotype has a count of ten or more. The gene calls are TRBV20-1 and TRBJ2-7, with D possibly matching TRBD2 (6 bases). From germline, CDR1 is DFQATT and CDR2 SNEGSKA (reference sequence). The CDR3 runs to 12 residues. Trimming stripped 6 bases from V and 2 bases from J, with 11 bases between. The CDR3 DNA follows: TGCAGTGCCCAATGGGGGGCCTACGAGCAGTACGTC. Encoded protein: CSAQWGAYEQYV.

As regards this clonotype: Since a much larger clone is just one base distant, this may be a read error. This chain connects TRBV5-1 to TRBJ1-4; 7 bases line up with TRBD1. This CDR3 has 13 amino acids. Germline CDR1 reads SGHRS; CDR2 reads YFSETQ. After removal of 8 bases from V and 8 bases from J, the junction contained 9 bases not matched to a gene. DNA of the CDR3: TGCGCCAGTAAGGGACAGAGGACGGAAAAACTGTTTTTT. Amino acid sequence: CASKGQRTEKLFF.

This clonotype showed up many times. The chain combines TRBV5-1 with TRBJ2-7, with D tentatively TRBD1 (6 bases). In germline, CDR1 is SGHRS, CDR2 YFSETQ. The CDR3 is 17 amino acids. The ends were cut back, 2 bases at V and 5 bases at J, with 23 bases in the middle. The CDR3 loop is CASSFGVGQGTFDEQYF. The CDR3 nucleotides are TGCGCCAGCAGCTTTGGAGTCGGGCAGGGGACGTTCGACGAGCAGTACTTC. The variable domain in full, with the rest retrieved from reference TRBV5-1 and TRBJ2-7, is KAGVTQTPRYLIKTRGQQVTLSCSPISGHRSVSWYQQTPGQGLQFLFEYFSETQRNKGNFPGRFSGRQFSNSRSEMNVSTLELGDSALYLCASSFGVGQGTFDEQYFGPGTRLTVT.

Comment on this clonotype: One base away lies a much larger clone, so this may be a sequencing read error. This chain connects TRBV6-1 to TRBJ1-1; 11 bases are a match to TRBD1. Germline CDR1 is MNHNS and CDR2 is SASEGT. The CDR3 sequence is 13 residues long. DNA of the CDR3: TGTGCCAGCAGTCGGACAGGGGGCACTAAAGCTTTCTTT. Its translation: CASSRTGGTKAFF.

The CDR3 nucleotides are TGTGCCACCAGTGACCCCGGACAGCGGGGGACTGAAGCTTTCTTT. This codes for CATSDPGQRGTEAFF. The chain uses TRBV24-1 and TRBJ1-1; possibly TRBD1 for D (6 bases). V lost 4 bases to trimming and J lost 5 bases, with 16 bases between them. The CDR3 consists of 15 residues. From germline, CDR1 is KGHDR and CDR2 SFDVKD.

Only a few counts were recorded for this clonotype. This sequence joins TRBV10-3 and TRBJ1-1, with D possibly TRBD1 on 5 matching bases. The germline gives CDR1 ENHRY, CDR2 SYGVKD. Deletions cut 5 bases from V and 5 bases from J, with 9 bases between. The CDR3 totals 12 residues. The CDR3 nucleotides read TGTGCCATCAGTCAAAGGGGAACTGAAGCTTTCTTT. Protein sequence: CAISQRGTEAFF.

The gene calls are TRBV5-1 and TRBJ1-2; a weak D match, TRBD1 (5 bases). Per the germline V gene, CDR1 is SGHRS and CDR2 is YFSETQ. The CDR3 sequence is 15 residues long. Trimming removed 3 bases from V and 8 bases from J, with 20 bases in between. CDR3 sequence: CASSSDRGGKGGYTF. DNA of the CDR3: TGCGCCAGCAGCTCGGACCGCGGGGGGAAAGGCGGCTACACCTTC.

The CDR3: CASNTYRDEKLFF. The CDR3 coding sequence is TGTGCCAGCAACACCTACAGGGATGAAAAACTGTTTTTT. The rearrangement joins TRBV2 to TRBJ1-4, with D perhaps TRBD1 (6 bases). The CDR3 covers 13 residues. Germline V CDR1 and CDR2: SNHLY, FYNNEI. With 7 bases removed from V and 6 bases from J, the gap between germline ends came to 12 bases. Variable domain in full (rest from reference TRBV2 and TRBJ1-4): EPEVTQTPSHQVTQMGQEVILRCVPISNHLYFYWYRQILGQKVEFLVSFYNNEISEKSEIFDDQFSVERPDGSNFTLKIRSTKLEDSAMYFCASNTYRDEKLFFGSGTQLSVL.

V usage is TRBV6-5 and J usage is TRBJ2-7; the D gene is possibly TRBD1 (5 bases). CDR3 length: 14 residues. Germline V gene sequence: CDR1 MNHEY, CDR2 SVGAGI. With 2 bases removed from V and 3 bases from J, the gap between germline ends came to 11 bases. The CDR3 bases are TGTGCCAGCAGTTACGTGCAGGGTAACTACGAGCAGTACGTC. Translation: CASSYVQGNYEQYV.